This record concerns one TCR beta chain sequence. With 4 bases removed from V and 4 bases from J, the gap between germline ends came to 17 bases. CDR3 length: 15 amino acids. CDR1 and CDR2 from the germline V gene are SGDLS and YYNGEE. The data are from a study of cytomegalovirus exposure and HLA in healthy donors. 60 Vbeta and 13 Jbeta primers were used in PCR. Sequencing used immunoSEQ multiplex PCR; TCRdb keeps in-frame clones, though not all of them. The data contain approximately 150,000 clones, over 60% of them seen just once; the ten biggest clones take up over 0.9%. This chain uses TRBV9 with TRBJ1-2; D might be TRBD1 (5 bases). Sequenced: PBMCs. The clonotype comes from a woman in her sixties in good health and CMV-seronegative. The CDR3 bases are TGTGCCAGCAGCCTACATCCTGGGGCTACCTATGGCTACACCTTC. Translating gives CASSLHPGATYGYTF.